The 27 T cell receptor beta chains in this list originate from one sample, sequenced in a study of blood T cell repertoires in COVID-19. Using immunoSEQ multiplex PCR, the repertoire was profiled, and TCRdb retains in-frame clones only, with some absent. This table holds tens of thousands of clones, over 90% found once. The sample consisted of peripheral blood. The source is a human donor in a cohort sampled during active COVID-19.

This chain links TRBV2 with TRBJ2-2; D is unclear. Germline loops: CDR1 SNHLY, CDR2 FYNNEI. The V and J ends lost 4 bases and 2 bases respectively, with 8 bases between them. CDR3 length equals 14 residues. CDR3 nucleotides: TGTGCCAGCAGTGGACACTTCAACACCGGGGAGCTGTTTTTT. Protein product: CASSGHFNTGELFF.

The rearrangement links TRBV5-1 to TRBJ1-5, with 7 nucleotides matching TRBD1. V lost 4 bases and J lost 1; bases outside the gene matches: 5. Germline assignment: CDR1 SGHRS and CDR2 YFSETQ. There are 15 residues in the CDR3. The CDR3 DNA is TGCGCCAGCAGCGAGACAGGGAGAAGCAATCAGCCCCAGCATTTT. Protein: CASSETGRSNQPQHF.

The rearrangement joins TRBV19 to TRBJ1-1; no firm D call. The V gene's germline CDR1 is LNHDA and CDR2 SQIVND (reference sequence). V lost 3 bases to trimming and J lost 4 bases, with 12 bases between them. The CDR3 totals 14 residues. CDR3 sequence: CASSMGRIPTEAFF. The CDR3 DNA reads as TGTGCCAGTAGTATGGGCAGGATTCCCACTGAAGCTTTCTTT.

This sequence joins TRBV28 and TRBJ1-4, with 7 bases aligning to TRBD1. Trimming at V came to 2 bases and at J to 8 bases, leaving 11 bases not matched to a gene. CDR1 MDHEN and CDR2 SYDVKM come from the germline V gene. The CDR3 is 16 residues long. CDR3 sequence reads: CASSLPRQGSGEKLFF. In nucleotides, the CDR3 is TGTGCCAGCAGTTTACCCAGACAGGGCTCGGGGGAAAAACTGTTTTTT.

This chain connects TRBV4-3 to TRBJ2-7; D remains unclear. V dropped 1 base and J dropped 4 bases, with 8 bases sitting between them. CDR3 length: 13 residues. CDR1 and CDR2 from the germline V gene are LGHNA and YSLEER. CDR3 nucleotides: TGCGCCAGCAGCCAAGGACGGAGATACGAGCAGTACTTC. Translation gives CASSQGRRYEQYF.

This clone was recorded only once. This sequence joins TRBV6-5 and TRBJ2-7, with TRBD1 matching over 10 bases. CDR1 MNHEY and CDR2 SVGAGI come from the germline V gene. V gave up 6 bases and J gave up 2 bases; unmatched junction bases: 7. The CDR3 runs 15 residues. Here the CDR3 reads CASRARDRGPYEQYF. The CDR3 coding sequence is TGTGCCAGCAGGGCCCGGGACAGGGGCCCCTACGAGCAGTACTTC.

The chain uses TRBV12-3 or TRBV12-4 and TRBJ1-1; no clear D. The CDR3 runs to 13 residues. Trimming took off 1 base at V and 1 base at J, with 4 bases between the two ends. CDR3 coding DNA: TGTGCCAGCAGTTTAGTTAGGAACACTGAAGCTTTCTTT. This sequence encodes CASSLVRNTEAFF.

The chain recombines TRBV6-5 with TRBJ2-7, with D possibly TRBD1 on 5 matching bases. The CDR3 consists of 13 residues. Germline lookup yields CDR1 MNHEY and CDR2 SVGAGI. V was pared by 6 bases and J by 9 bases, with 18 bases between. The CDR3 nucleotides read TGTGCCAGCAGCCTCAGCTTGGGGCTCGGGCAGTACTTC. Translated, it gives CASSLSLGLGQYF.

V is TRBV7-2 and J is TRBJ2-3; a possible D gene is TRBD2 (6 bases). The CDR3 runs to 18 residues. V was pared by 5 bases and J by 0 bases, with 21 bases between. Germline V CDR1 and CDR2: SGHTA, FQGNSA. The chain's CDR3 is CASSPRTTSRPSTDTQYF. CDR3 in DNA: TGTGCCAGCAGCCCTAGGACTACTTCCCGCCCTAGCACAGATACGCAGTATTTT. Supplemented by reference TRBV7-2 and TRBJ2-3, the full variable domain reads GAGVSQSPSNKVTEKGKDVELRCDPISGHTALYWYRQSLGQGLEFLIYFQGNSAPDKSGLPSDRFSAERTGGSVSTLTIQRTQQEDSAVYLCASSPRTTSRPSTDTQYFGPGTRLTVL.

V usage is TRBV24-1 and J usage is TRBJ2-1; a weak D match, TRBD2 (6 bases). With 4 bases removed from V and 2 bases from J, the gap between germline ends came to 14 bases. The CDR3 length is 16 residues. Germline V gives CDR1 KGHDR, CDR2 SFDVKD. The CDR3 coding sequence is TGTGCCACCAGTGACCACGGGACTGGAACCTACAATGAGCAGTTCTTC. It codes for CATSDHGTGTYNEQFF.

The chain recombines TRBV19 with TRBJ1-2; 9 positions agree with TRBD1. From germline, CDR1 is LNHDA and CDR2 SQIVND (reference sequence). The CDR3 sequence is 16 residues long. V was clipped by 4 bases and J by 3 bases; unmatched bases: 9. CDR3: CASSKRRDREYYGYTF. The CDR3, as DNA: TGTGCCAGTAGTAAAAGGAGGGACAGGGAATACTATGGCTACACCTTC.

V usage is TRBV11-2 and J usage is TRBJ2-5, with 7 bases lining up with TRBD2. The CDR3 has 15 residues. V was pared by 6 bases and J by 1 base, with 8 bases of the junction left unmatched. Per germline, CDR1 SGHAT and CDR2 FQNNGV. CDR3 amino acids: CASRSRGVGQETQYF. The CDR3 nucleotides are TGTGCCAGCAGGTCCCGGGGGGTCGGCCAAGAGACCCAGTACTTC.

For this clone: This sequence may be a read error, since a much larger clone differs from it by one base. The V and J genes are TRBV4-2 and TRBJ2-1, with 7 bases fitting TRBD2. Germline V gene data show CDR1 as LGHNA and CDR2 as YNFKEQ. The CDR3 runs 16 residues. V lost 0 bases to trimming and J lost 0 bases; unmatched junction nucleotides: 2. As DNA, the CDR3 is TGTGCCAGCAGCCAAGAGGGGGGGAGCTCCTACAATGAGCAGTTCTTC. This translates into CASSQEGGSSYNEQFF.

The V gene is TRBV5-1, the J gene TRBJ2-7, with TRBD1 identical over 8 bases. The CDR3 has 16 residues. Unmatched junction bases numbered 8, after V lost 1 base and J lost 2 bases. CDR1 is SGHRS and CDR2 is YFSETQ in the germline V gene. The CDR3 here is CASSLTPQGAAYEQYF. For the CDR3, the DNA is TGCGCCAGCAGCTTGACCCCCCAGGGGGCCGCCTACGAGCAGTACTTC.

This rearrangement joins TRBV29-1 to TRBJ1-1; maybe TRBD1 (5 bases). The germline V gene has CDR1 SQVTM and CDR2 ANQGSEA. With 6 bases removed from V and 8 bases from J, the gap between germline ends came to 13 bases. CDR3 length: 11 amino acids. CDR3: CSVHIGVEAFF. As DNA, the CDR3 is TGCAGCGTCCACATAGGGGTGGAAGCTTTCTTT. The full variable domain, in which reference TRBV29-1 and TRBJ1-1 provide the parts outside the CDR3, is SAVISQKPSRDICQRGTSLTIQCQVDSQVTMMFWYRQQPGQSLTLIATANQGSEATYESGFVIDKFPISRPNLTFSTLTVSNMSPEDSSIYLCSVHIGVEAFFGQGTRLTVV.

Sample share makes this clone large (0.1 to 1%). This chain uses TRBV28 with TRBJ2-1; TRBD2 aligns across 7 bases. Germline V gene sequence: CDR1 MDHEN, CDR2 SYDVKM. The CDR3 has 14 amino acids. The V and J ends lost 1 base and 8 bases, in that order; junction bases with no gene match: 5. The CDR3, as DNA: TGTGCCAGCAGTTTATTGGCGGCGGGGGATGAGCAGTTCTTC. This translates into CASSLLAAGDEQFF.

V is TRBV27 and J is TRBJ1-1, with 10 bases aligning to TRBD1. Per the germline V gene, CDR1 is MNHEY and CDR2 is SMNVEV (reference sequence). The CDR3 is made up of 14 amino acids. Trimming at V came to 5 bases and at J to 5 bases, leaving 5 bases not matched to a gene. The CDR3 spells CASSDRGRGTEAFF. CDR3 sequence (DNA): TGTGCCAGCAGTGACAGGGGGCGCGGTACTGAAGCTTTCTTT.

The V and J genes are TRBV30 and TRBJ2-7; 8 positions agree with TRBD1. Trimming at V came to 2 bases and at J to 3 bases, leaving 6 bases not matched to a gene. The CDR3 runs to 14 residues. Germline V CDR1 and CDR2: GTSNPN, SVGIG (reference sequence). CDR3 region: CAWSQGAGYYEQYF. The CDR3 DNA follows: TGTGCCTGGAGTCAGGGGGCGGGTTACTACGAGCAGTACTTC. The variable domain in full, completed from reference TRBV30 and TRBJ2-7, reads SQTIHQWPATLVQPVGSPLSLECTVEGTSNPNLYWYRQAAGRGLQLLFYSVGIGQISSEVPQNLSASRPQDRQFILSSKKLLLSDSGFYLCAWSQGAGYYEQYFGPGTRLTVT.

This sequence joins TRBV6-5 and TRBJ2-1; tentative D call: TRBD2 (5 bases). V lost 6 bases, J lost 6 bases, and 9 bases lay in between. CDR1 and CDR2 from the germline V gene are MNHEY and SVGAGI. The CDR3 length is 12 residues. As DNA, the CDR3 is TGTGCCAGCAGCCCCACTAGCAATGAGCAGTTCTTC. It specifies CASSPTSNEQFF.

This clone appeared once. The V call is TRBV6-6, the J call TRBJ2-5; 7 bases match TRBD1. The V gene end was trimmed by 6 bases and the J gene end by 4 bases; junction bases not matched to a gene: 2. Germline V lookup: CDR1 MNHNY, CDR2 SVGAGI (reference sequence). CDR3 size: 12 residues. The chain's CDR3 is CASRTGVETQYF. The CDR3 DNA reads as TGTGCCAGCAGAACAGGGGTAGAGACCCAGTACTTC.

The chain employs TRBV30 and TRBJ2-1, with a tentative D call TRBD2 (6 bases). Trimming left V 2 bases short and J 1 base short, with 9 bases between. Germline CDR1 GTSNPN, CDR2 SVGIG (reference sequence). The CDR3 runs to 14 residues. CDR3 nucleotide sequence: TGTGCCTGGAGTAGGAGGGATTCCTACAATGAGCAGTTCTTC. This encodes CAWSRRDSYNEQFF.

CDR3 amino acids: CASSLGQGGGYTF. CDR3 bases: TGTGCCAGCAGCTTGGGGCAGGGTGGTGGCTACACCTTC. The V gene is TRBV5-8, the J gene TRBJ1-2; D perhaps matches TRBD1 (5 bases). The CDR3 runs to 13 residues. Trimming took 0 bases from V and 7 from J, leaving 10 bases between them. Per germline, CDR1 SGHTS and CDR2 YDEGEE. The variable domain in full, completed from reference TRBV5-8 and TRBJ1-2, reads EAGVTQSPTHLIKTRGQQATLRCSPISGHTSVYWYQQALGLGLQFLLWYDEGEERNRGNFPPRFSGRQFPNYSSELNVNALELEDSALYLCASSLGQGGGYTFGSGTRLTVV.

The chain couples TRBV19 to TRBJ1-2; D ambiguous. CDR1 and CDR2 from the germline V gene are LNHDA and SQIVND (reference sequence). This CDR3 contains 14 residues. Trimming took 5 bases from V and 0 from J, leaving 10 bases between them. In DNA form, the CDR3 reads TGTGCCAGTAGTGCCCAATCAGCTAACTATGGCTACACCTTC. As protein: CASSAQSANYGYTF.

This clone was recorded only once. The rearrangement uses TRBV29-1 and TRBJ1-1, with TRBD1 as a possible D gene (5 bases). Looked up from germline, CDR1 is SQVTM and CDR2 is ANQGSEA. The CDR3 spans 15 residues. For the CDR3, the DNA is TGCGGCTCCTGGGGGGGGTCTGGGATCGGCACTGAAGCTTTCTTT. Residues: CGSWGGSGIGTEAFF.

This sequence joins TRBV30 and TRBJ2-4; 7 positions agree with TRBD2. Germline V lookup: CDR1 GTSNPN, CDR2 SVGIG (reference sequence). J lost 2 bases, V lost 2 bases, and 6 bases had no gene match. The CDR3 spans 15 residues. In DNA, the CDR3 is TGTGCCTGGAGTCGGGGGGTAGAAACCAAAAACATTCAGTACTTC. Translation: CAWSRGVETKNIQYF.

The V and J genes are TRBV15 and TRBJ2-1; unclear D gene. V lost 5 bases, J lost 0 bases, and 8 bases lay in between. Germline V gene sequence: CDR1 LNHNV, CDR2 YYDKDF (reference sequence). The CDR3 runs to 14 residues. CDR3: CATSPQDSYNEQFF. CDR3 sequence (DNA): TGTGCCACCAGCCCTCAGGACTCCTACAATGAGCAGTTCTTC.

The J gene is TRBJ1-2, the V gene TRBV6-5, with TRBD1 matching 10 bases. Trimming removed 5 bases from V and 8 bases from J; junction bases left unmatched: 11. CDR1 and CDR2 from the germline V gene are MNHEY and SVGAGI. This CDR3 has 15 residues. The CDR3 here is CASSPPSGTGAGYTF. The DNA of the CDR3 is TGTGCCAGCAGTCCGCCCTCCGGGACAGGGGCCGGCTACACCTTC.